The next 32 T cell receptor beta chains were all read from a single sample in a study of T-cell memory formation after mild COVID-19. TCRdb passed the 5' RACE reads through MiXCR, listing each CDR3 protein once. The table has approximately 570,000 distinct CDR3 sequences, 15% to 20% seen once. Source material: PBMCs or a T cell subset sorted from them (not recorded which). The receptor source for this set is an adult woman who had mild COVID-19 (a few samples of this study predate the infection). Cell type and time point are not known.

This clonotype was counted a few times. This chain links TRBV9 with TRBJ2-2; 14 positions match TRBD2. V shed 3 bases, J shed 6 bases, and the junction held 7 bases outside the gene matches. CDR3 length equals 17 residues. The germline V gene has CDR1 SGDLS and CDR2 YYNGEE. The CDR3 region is CASSGGLAGVRSGELFF. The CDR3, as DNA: TGTGCCAGCAGCGGGGGACTAGCGGGAGTAAGATCCGGGGAGCTGTTTTTT.

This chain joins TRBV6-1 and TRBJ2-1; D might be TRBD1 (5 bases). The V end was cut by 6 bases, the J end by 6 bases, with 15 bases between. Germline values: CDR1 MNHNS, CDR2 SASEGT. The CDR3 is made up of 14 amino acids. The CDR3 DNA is TGTGCCAGCAGACAAGGTGGGGCTCCCAATGAGCAGTTCTTC. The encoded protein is CASRQGGAPNEQFF.

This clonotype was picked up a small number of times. The DNA of the CDR3 is TGTGCCACCAGTGAAACCGGGACACTAAATCAGCCCCAGCATTTT. Its translation is CATSETGTLNQPQHF. The chain combines TRBV24-1 with TRBJ1-5, with a tentative D call TRBD1 (6 bases). This CDR3 region has 15 residues. The ends were cut back, 4 bases at V and 4 bases at J, with 13 bases in the middle. Germline V gene data show CDR1 as KGHDR and CDR2 as SFDVKD.

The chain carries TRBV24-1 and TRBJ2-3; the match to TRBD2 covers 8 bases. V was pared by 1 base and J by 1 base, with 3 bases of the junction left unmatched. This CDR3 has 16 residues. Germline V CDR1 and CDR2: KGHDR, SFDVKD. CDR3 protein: CATSDFGTSGTDTQYF. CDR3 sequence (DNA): TGTGCCACCAGTGATTTCGGGACTAGTGGCACAGATACGCAGTATTTT.

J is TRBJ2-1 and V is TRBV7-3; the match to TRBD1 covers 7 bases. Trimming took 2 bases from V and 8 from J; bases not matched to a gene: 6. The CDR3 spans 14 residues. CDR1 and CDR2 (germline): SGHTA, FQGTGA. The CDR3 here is CASSLGRQGYEQFF. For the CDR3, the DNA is TGTGCCAGCAGCTTAGGTAGACAGGGCTATGAGCAGTTCTTC.

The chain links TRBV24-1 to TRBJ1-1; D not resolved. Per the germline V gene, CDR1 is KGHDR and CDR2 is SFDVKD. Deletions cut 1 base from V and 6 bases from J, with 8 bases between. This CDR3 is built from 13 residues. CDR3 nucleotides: TGTGCCACCAGTGATTTAGGGCGCGCTGAAGCTTTCTTT. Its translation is CATSDLGRAEAFF.

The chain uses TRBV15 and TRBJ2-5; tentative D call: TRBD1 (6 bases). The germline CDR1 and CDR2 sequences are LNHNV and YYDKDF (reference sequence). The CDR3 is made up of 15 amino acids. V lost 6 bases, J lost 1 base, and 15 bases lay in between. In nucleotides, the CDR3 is TGTGCCACCAGGAGAACAGGGATTTCCCAAGAGACCCAGTACTTC. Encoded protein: CATRRTGISQETQYF.

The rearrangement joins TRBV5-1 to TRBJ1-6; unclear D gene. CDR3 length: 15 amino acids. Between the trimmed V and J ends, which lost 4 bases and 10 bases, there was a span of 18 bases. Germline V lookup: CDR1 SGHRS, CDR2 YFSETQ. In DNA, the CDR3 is TGCGCCAGCAGCCCCCGGCCAGAGGGTGGCTCACCCCTCCACTTT. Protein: CASSPRPEGGSPLHF.

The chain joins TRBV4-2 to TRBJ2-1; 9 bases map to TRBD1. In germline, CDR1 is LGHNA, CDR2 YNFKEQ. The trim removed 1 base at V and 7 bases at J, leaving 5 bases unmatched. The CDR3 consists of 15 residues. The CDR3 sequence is CASSQGGTGPNEQFF. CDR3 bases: TGTGCCAGCAGCCAAGGGGGGACAGGGCCAAATGAGCAGTTCTTC.

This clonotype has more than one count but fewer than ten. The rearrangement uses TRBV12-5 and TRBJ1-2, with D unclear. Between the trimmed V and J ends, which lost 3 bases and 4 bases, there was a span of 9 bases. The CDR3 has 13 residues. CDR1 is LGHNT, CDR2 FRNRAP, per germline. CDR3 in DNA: TGTGCTAGTGGTTTCGGTCAAGCCTATGGCTACACCTTC. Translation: CASGFGQAYGYTF.

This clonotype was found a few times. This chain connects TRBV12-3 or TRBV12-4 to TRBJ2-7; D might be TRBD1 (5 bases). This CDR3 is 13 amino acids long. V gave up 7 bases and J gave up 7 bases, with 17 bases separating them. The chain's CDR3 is CASIQGHSREQYF. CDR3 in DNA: TGTGCCAGCATTCAGGGTCATTCGCGGGAGCAGTACTTC.

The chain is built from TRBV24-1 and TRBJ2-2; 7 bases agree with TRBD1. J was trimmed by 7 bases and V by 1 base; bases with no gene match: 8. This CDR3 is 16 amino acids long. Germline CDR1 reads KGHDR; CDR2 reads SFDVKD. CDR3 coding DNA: TGTGCCACCAGTGATTTACTGACAGGGAAGGACGGGGAGCTGTTTTTT. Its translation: CATSDLLTGKDGELFF.

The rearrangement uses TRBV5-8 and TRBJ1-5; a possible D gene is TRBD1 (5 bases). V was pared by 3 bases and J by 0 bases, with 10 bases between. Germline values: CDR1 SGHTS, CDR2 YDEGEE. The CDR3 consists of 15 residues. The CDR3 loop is CASSSGTSSNQPQHF. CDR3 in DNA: TGTGCCAGCAGCTCGGGGACCTCTAGCAATCAGCCCCAGCATTTT.

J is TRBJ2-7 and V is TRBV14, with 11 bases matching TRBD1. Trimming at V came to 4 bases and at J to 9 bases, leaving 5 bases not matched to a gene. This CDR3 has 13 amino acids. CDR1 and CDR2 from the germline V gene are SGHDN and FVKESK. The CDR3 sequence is CASSPGTGGPQYF. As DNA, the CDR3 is TGTGCCAGCAGCCCCGGGACAGGGGGTCCGCAGTACTTC.

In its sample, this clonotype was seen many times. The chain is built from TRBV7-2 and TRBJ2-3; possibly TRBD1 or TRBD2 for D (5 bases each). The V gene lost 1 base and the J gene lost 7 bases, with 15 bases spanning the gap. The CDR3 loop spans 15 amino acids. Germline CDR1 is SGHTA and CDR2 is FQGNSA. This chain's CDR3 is CASSLGGTVLNTQYF. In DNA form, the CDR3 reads TGTGCCAGCAGCTTAGGGGGGACGGTCCTCAATACGCAGTATTTT.

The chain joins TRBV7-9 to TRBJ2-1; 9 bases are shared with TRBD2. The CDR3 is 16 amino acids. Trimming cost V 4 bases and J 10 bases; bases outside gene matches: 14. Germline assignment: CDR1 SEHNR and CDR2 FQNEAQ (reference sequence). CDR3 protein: CASSSRAAGGLIEQFF. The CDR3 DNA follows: TGTGCCAGCAGCTCTCGCGCTGCGGGGGGGCTTATCGAGCAGTTCTTC.

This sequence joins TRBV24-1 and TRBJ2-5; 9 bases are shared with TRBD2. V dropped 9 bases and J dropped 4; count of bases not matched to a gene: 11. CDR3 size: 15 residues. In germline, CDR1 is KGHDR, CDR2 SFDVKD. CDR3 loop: CATFRRVAGAETQYF. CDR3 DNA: TGTGCCACCTTCCGGAGGGTAGCGGGAGCAGAGACCCAGTACTTC.

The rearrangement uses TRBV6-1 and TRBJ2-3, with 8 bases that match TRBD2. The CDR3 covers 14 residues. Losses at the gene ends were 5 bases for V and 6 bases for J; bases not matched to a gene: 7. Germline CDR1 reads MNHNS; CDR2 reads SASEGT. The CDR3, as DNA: TGTGCCAGCAGTCTGAGGACTAGCCTCGATACGCAGTATTTT. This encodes CASSLRTSLDTQYF.

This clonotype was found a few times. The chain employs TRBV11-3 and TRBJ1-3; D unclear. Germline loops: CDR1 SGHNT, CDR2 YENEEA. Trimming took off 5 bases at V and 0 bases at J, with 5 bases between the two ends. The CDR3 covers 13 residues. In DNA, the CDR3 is TGTGCCAGCAGCGGCAACTCTGGAAACACCATATATTTT. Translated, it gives CASSGNSGNTIYF.

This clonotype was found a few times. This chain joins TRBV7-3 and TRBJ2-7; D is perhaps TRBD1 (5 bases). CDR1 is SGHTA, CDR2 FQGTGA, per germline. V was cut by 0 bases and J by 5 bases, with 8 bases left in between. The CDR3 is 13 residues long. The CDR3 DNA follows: TGTGCCAGCAGCTTAACGCCCAGGGACGAGCAGTACTTC. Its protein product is CASSLTPRDEQYF.

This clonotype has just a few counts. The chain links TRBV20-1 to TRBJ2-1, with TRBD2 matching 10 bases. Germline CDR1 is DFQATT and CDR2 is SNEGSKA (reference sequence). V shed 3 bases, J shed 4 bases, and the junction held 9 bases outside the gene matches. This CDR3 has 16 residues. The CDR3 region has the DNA TGCAGTGCTAGCACCGGAGGACTAGCGGCATACAATGAGCAGTTCTTC. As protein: CSASTGGLAAYNEQFF.

The CDR3 sequence is CASSLDRGFTNEKLFF. DNA of the CDR3: TGTGCCAGCAGCTTAGACAGGGGGTTTACTAATGAAAAACTGTTTTTT. The rearrangement links TRBV7-2 to TRBJ1-4; 8 positions match TRBD1. Germline values: CDR1 SGHTA, CDR2 FQGNSA. V dropped 1 base and J dropped 2; count of bases not matched to a gene: 3. This CDR3 is built from 16 residues.

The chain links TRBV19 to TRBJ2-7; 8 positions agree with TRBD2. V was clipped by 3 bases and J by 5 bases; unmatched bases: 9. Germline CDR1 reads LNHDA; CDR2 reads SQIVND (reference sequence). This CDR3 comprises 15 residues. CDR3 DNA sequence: TGTGCCAGTAGTATGGGGCGACGGGGGGGCCACGAGCAGTACTTC. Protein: CASSMGRRGGHEQYF.

As DNA, the CDR3 is TGTGCCAGCAGCCAAGGGGGTAGCGGGAGTAGCAATGAGCAGTTCTTC. This sequence encodes CASSQGGSGSSNEQFF. The V call is TRBV3-1, the J call TRBJ2-1; 9 bases line up with TRBD2. With V trimmed by 1 base and J by 6 bases, 7 bases remained unmatched. The CDR3 has 16 amino acids. CDR1 is LGHDT and CDR2 is YNNKEL in the germline V gene (reference sequence).

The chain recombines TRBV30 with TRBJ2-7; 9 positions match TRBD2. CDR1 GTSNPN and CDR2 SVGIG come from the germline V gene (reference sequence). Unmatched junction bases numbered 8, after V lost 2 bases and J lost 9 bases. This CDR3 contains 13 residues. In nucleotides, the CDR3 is TGTGCCTGGAGTTTCTCGCGGGAGGGTTTGCAGTACTTC. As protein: CAWSFSREGLQYF.

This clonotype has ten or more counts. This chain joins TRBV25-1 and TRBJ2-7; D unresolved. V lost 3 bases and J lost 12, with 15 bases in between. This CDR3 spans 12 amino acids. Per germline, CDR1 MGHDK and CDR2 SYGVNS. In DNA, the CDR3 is TGTGCCAGCAGTGACCCCGGCCGAAATGCGTACTTC. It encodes CASSDPGRNAYF.

The CDR3 DNA reads TGTGCCTGGAGTTCCCAAAACGGAGAGACCCAGTACTTC. As protein: CAWSSQNGETQYF. This rearrangement joins TRBV30 to TRBJ2-5, with D hard to call. Trimming stripped 2 bases from V and 4 bases from J, with 11 bases between. CDR3 size: 13 residues. Germline V gene data show CDR1 as GTSNPN and CDR2 as SVGIG (reference sequence).

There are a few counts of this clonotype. The CDR3 nucleotides read TGTGCCAGCAGTTTTCCGGACTCGAGGCATACGCAGTATTTT. Protein: CASSFPDSRHTQYF. The genes are TRBV7-6 and TRBJ2-3, with a weak D call TRBD2 (5 bases). The germline V gene has CDR1 SGHVS and CDR2 FNYEAQ. The CDR3 contains 14 residues. V lost 6 bases and J 7 bases, leaving 17 bases between the germline ends.

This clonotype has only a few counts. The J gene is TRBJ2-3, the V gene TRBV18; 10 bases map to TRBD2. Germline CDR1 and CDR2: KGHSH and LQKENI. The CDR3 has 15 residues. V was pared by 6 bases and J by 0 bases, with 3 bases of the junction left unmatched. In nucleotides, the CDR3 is TGTGCCAGCTCGCAACTAGCGGGGAGCACAGATACGCAGTATTTT. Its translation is CASSQLAGSTDTQYF.

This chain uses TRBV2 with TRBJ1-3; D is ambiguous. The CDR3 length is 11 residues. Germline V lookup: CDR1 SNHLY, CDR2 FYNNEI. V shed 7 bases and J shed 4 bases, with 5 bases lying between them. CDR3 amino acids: CASMAGNTIYF. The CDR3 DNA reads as TGTGCCAGCATGGCAGGAAACACCATATATTTT.

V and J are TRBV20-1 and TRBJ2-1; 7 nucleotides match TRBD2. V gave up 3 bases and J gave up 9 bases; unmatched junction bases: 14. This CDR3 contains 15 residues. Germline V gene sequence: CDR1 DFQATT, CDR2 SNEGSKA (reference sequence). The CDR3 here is CSARASGTKSSEQFF. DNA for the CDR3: TGCAGTGCTAGGGCCTCCGGGACTAAGTCGAGTGAGCAGTTCTTC.

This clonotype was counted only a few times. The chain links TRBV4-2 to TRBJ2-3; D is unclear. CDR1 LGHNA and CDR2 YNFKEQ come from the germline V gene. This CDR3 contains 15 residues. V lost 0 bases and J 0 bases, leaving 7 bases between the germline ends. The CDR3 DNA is TGTGCCAGCAGCCAAGATCACACAAGCACAGATACGCAGTATTTT. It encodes CASSQDHTSTDTQYF.